These 8 T cell receptor beta chains were all obtained from the same sample, sequenced in a study of cytotoxic CD8 clonotypes in ibrutinib-treated CLL. Using immunoSEQ multiplex PCR, the repertoire was profiled, and TCRdb retains in-frame clones only, with some absent. Among 110,000 to 150,000 clones listed, less than 95% were seen once. Source: PBMCs, taken after 12 months of ibrutinib treatment. All receptors come from a human donor with chronic lymphocytic leukemia.

The rearrangement uses TRBV6-6 and TRBJ2-3; D could derive from TRBD1 or TRBD2 (7 bases each). Looked up from germline, CDR1 is MNHNY and CDR2 is SVGAGI (reference sequence). The germline V and J ends were trimmed by 8 bases and 4 bases, with 16 bases remaining between them. The CDR3 totals 14 residues. CDR3 residues: CASFSGQGADTQYF. The CDR3 DNA follows: TGTGCCAGCTTTAGCGGGCAGGGGGCAGATACGCAGTATTTT.

CDR3 nucleotides: TGTGCCAGCAGCCCATTTCCGGGACTCCTGAACACTGAAGCTTTCTTT. It yields the protein CASSPFPGLLNTEAFF. V usage is TRBV7-2 and J usage is TRBJ1-1; D may be TRBD1 (5 bases). Trimming cost V 5 bases and J 0 bases, with 16 bases left between them. The germline V gene encodes CDR1 SGHTA and CDR2 FQGNSA. This CDR3 comprises 16 residues.

In DNA form, the CDR3 reads TGTGCCAGCAGTTTATCGGCCGGTAGCGGGGCCTACGAGCAGTACTTC. As protein: CASSLSAGSGAYEQYF. The chain combines TRBV27 with TRBJ2-7; TRBD2 matches at 8 bases. The V and J ends lost 0 bases and 2 bases, in that order; junction bases with no gene match: 6. The CDR3 is made up of 16 amino acids. Germline-derived CDR1 and CDR2 are MNHEY and SMNVEV (reference sequence).

The rearrangement uses TRBV14 and TRBJ1-1; 11 bases fit TRBD1. The V segment lost 8 bases and the J segment 5 bases; nucleotides outside the gene matches: 7. This CDR3 is built from 14 residues. Germline lookup yields CDR1 SGHDN and CDR2 FVKESK. In DNA, the CDR3 is TGTGCCAGCCCTCCGGGACAGGGGGTGACTGAAGCTTTCTTT. This translates into CASPPGQGVTEAFF.

The chain links TRBV7-9 to TRBJ2-5; the match to TRBD1 covers 9 bases. Germline V gives CDR1 SEHNR, CDR2 FQNEAQ (reference sequence). This CDR3 is built from 15 residues. V dropped 7 bases and J dropped 5; count of bases not matched to a gene: 11. Here the CDR3 reads CASTPRTGARETQYF. The CDR3 DNA reads as TGTGCCAGCACCCCGAGGACAGGGGCGAGGGAGACCCAGTACTTC. Based on the CDR3 plus reference TRBV7-9 and TRBJ2-5, the full variable domain is DTGVSQNPRHKITKRGQNVTFRCDPISEHNRLYWYRQTLGQGPEFLTYFQNEAQLEKSRLLSDRFSAERPKGSFSTLEIQRTEQGDSAMYLCASTPRTGARETQYFGPGTRLLVL.

The chain has TRBV4-1 and TRBJ2-1; D unclear. Looked up from germline, CDR1 is MGHRA and CDR2 is YSYEKL. V was cut by 1 base and J by 4 bases, with 11 bases left in between. The CDR3 length is 15 residues. This CDR3 is CASSQAGATYNEQFF. CDR3 bases: TGCGCCAGCAGCCAAGCCGGCGCCACATACAATGAGCAGTTCTTC.

The CDR3 sequence is CASSLAGTSYEQYF. The CDR3 nucleotides read TGTGCCAGCAGCTTGGCCGGGACATCCTACGAGCAGTACTTC. V usage is TRBV5-6 and J usage is TRBJ2-7, with TRBD1 as a possible D gene (6 bases). The ends were cut back, 0 bases at V and 1 base at J, with 8 bases in the middle. Per the germline V gene, CDR1 is SGHDT and CDR2 is YYEEEE. The CDR3 extends over 14 amino acids. Together with reference TRBV5-6 and TRBJ2-7, the CDR3 gives the full variable domain: DAGVTQSPTHLIKTRGQQVTLRCSPKSGHDTVSWYQQALGQGPQFIFQYYEEEERQRGNFPDRFSGHQFPNYSSELNVNALLLGDSALYLCASSLAGTSYEQYFGPGTRLTVT.

This clone has only one observation. The J gene is TRBJ2-1, the V gene TRBV6-5; no clear D. V was cut by 3 bases and J by 7 bases, with 10 bases left in between. CDR1 is MNHEY, CDR2 SVGAGI, per germline. The CDR3 totals 13 residues. The CDR3 DNA reads as TGTGCCAGCAGTTATAGTCCGAATAATGAGCAGTTCTTC. It encodes CASSYSPNNEQFF.